This T cell receptor (beta chain) was recovered during a study of T cell repertoires in cytomegalovirus infection. Study-level points and caveats: Dominating the ex vivo response were HLA-C-restricted CMV-specific TCR beta clonotypes.

TCRdb used MiXCR to reprocess the reads, holding one entry per CDR3 protein. Of over 25,000 distinct CDR3 sequences detected, 15% to 20% appear once; the ten largest clones hold roughly 80%. This clonotype has a handful of counts. The antigen remains undetermined. This specimen consisted of CD8+ T cells from cultured PBMCs, obtained from culture after CMV antigen stimulation. This clonotype was obtained from a human donor in good health (CMV status not recorded). Some clones in this sample may be carry-over from other donors' samples.

For the CDR3, the DNA is TGTGCCAGCGGAGAACCGGGACTAGCGGGATCGGAGACCCAGTACTTC. Protein sequence: CASGEPGLAGSETQYF. The chain carries TRBV12-3 or TRBV12-4 and TRBJ2-5; 13 positions match TRBD2. This CDR3 comprises 16 residues. The junction had 11 bases not matched to a gene; V was cut back by 8 bases and J by 5 bases.